This T cell receptor (beta chain) was recovered during a study of prognosis after radiotherapy for stage I lung cancer. Background on the study: Stage I non-small cell lung cancer cases were enrolled from early 2018 through early 2019. About 7 patients had tumors that were squamous cell carcinoma, and approximately eleven had adenocarcinoma.

By sample share, this clonotype is medium-sized. Its specificity is unknown. The CDR3 is 14 residues long. V was cut by 7 bases and J by 0 bases, with 9 bases left in between. The germline V gene encodes CDR1 LGHDT and CDR2 YNNKEL (reference sequence). The study, taken as a whole, reports: Differences in TRBV and TRBJ gene usage were reportedly observed between patients with and without metastases.

Genomic DNA provided the template from which TCR beta CDR3 was amplified by two-round multiplex PCR. Individual primers that were specific to each TRBV and TRBJ gene served in first-round PCR. TCRdb reprocessed the multiplex PCR reads with MiXCR, giving one entry per CDR3 protein. In the table there are more than 15,000 distinct CDR3 sequences, approximately 44% of which are singletons. The rearrangement joins TRBV3-1 to TRBJ2-2; perhaps TRBD1 as D (6 bases). Source: PBMCs, taken before or after stereotactic body radiation therapy (not recorded which). This receptor was identified in a donor over 45 with non-small cell lung cancer. CDR3: CASIGTTNTGELFF. The CDR3 coding sequence is TGTGCCAGCATCGGGACAACGAACACCGGGGAGCTGTTTTTT.